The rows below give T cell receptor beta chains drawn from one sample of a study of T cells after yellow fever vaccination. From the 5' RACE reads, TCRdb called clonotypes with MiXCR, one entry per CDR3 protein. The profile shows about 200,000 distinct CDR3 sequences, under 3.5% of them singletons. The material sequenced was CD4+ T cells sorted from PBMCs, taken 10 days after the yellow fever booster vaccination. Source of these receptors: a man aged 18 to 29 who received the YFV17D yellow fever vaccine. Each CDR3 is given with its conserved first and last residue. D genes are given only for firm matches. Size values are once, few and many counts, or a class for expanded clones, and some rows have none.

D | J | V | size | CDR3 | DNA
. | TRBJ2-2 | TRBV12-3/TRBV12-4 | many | CASSWAGGLTGELFF | TGTGCCAGCAGTTGGGCAGGGGGACTCACCGGGGAGCTGTTTTTT
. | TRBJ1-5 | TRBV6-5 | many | CASSPREDQPQHF | TGTGCCAGCAGTCCCCGGGAGGATCAGCCCCAGCATTTT
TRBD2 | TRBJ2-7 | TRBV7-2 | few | CASSSLGGGLGQYF | TGTGCCAGCAGCTCCCTGGGCGGGGGGTTAGGGCAGTACTTC
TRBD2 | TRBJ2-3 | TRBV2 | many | CASSRTSGADTQYF | TGTGCCAGCAGTAGGACTAGCGGGGCAGATACGCAGTATTTT
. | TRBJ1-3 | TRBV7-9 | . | CASSLWSGTGNTIYF | TGTGCCAGCAGCTTATGGTCAGGGACTGGAAACACCATATATTTT
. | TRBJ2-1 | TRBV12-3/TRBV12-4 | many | CASRGAGNEQFF | TGTGCCAGCAGGGGGGCAGGCAATGAGCAGTTCTTC
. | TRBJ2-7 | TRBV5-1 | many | CASSYHQGYEQYF | TGCGCCAGCAGCTATCACCAGGGGTACGAGCAGTACTTC
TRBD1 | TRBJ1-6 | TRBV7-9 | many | CASSSSGTAYNSPLHF | TGTGCCAGCAGCTCGAGCGGGACAGCATATAATTCACCCCTCCACTTT
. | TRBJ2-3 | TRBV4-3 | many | CASSQDGPAALGDTQYF | TGCGCCAGCAGCCAAGATGGGCCCGCGGCCTTGGGAGATACGCAGTATTTT
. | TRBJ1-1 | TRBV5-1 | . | CASSLGLGVGANTEAFF | TGCGCCAGCAGCTTGGGCCTCGGGGTTGGGGCGAACACTGAAGCTTTCTTT
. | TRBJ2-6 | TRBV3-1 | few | CASSQDKDPVSGANVLTF | TGTGCCAGCAGCCAAGATAAGGACCCGGTCTCTGGGGCCAACGTCCTGACTTTC
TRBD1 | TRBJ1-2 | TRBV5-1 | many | CASSSPGGLANYGYTF | TGCGCCAGCAGTAGCCCAGGGGGTCTCGCGAACTATGGCTACACCTTC
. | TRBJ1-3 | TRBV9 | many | CASSVDLLVNTIYF | TGTGCCAGCAGCGTAGACTTGTTGGTGAACACCATATATTTT
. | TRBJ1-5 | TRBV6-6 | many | CASTTGGQPQHF | TGTGCCAGCACTACGGGAGGTCAGCCCCAGCATTTT
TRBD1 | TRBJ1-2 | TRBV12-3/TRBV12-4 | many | CASSTQGSYGYTF | TGTGCCAGCAGTACACAGGGGTCCTATGGCTACACCTTC
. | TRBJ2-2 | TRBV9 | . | CASSERNTGELFF | TGTGCCAGCAGCGAGCGGAACACCGGGGAGCTGTTTTTT
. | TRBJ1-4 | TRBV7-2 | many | CASSLFSRSNEKLFF | TGTGCCAGCAGCTTATTTTCCAGGAGTAATGAAAAACTGTTTTTT
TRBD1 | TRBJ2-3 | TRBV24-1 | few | CATNTGTATDTQYF | TGTGCCACGAACACAGGGACAGCGACAGATACGCAGTATTTT
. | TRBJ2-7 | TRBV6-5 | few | CASRRSVDYEQYF | TGTGCCAGCAGGCGGTCCGTAGATTACGAGCAGTACTTC
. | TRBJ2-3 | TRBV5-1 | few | CASSLEPGPSTDTQYF | TGCGCCAGCAGCTTGGAACCGGGACCCAGCACAGATACGCAGTATTTT
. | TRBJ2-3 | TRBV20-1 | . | CSAILVGTDTQYF | TGCAGTGCGATACTAGTGGGCACAGATACGCAGTATTTT
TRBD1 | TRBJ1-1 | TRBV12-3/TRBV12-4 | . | CASRTQGATEAFF | TGTGCCAGCAGAACACAGGGGGCTACTGAAGCTTTCTTT
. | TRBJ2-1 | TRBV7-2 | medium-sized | CASSLLGTSSYNEQFF | TGTGCCAGCAGCTTATTAGGAACGAGCTCCTACAATGAGCAGTTCTTC
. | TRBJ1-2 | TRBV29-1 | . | CSVVDSFNYGYTF | TGCAGCGTTGTGGACAGTTTCAACTATGGCTACACCTTC
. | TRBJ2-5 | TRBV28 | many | CASREGLWETQYF | TGTGCCAGCAGGGAAGGCCTCTGGGAGACCCAGTACTTC
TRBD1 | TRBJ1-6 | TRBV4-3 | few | CASSRTTGVNSPLHF | TGCGCCAGCAGCCGAACGACAGGGGTTAATTCACCCCTCCACTTT
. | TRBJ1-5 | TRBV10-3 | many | CAISESGPAFNSNQPQHF | TGTGCCATCAGTGAGTCGGGCCCCGCCTTTAATAGCAATCAGCCCCAGCATTTT
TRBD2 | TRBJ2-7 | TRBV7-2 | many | CASSRGLAGGHYEQYF | TGTGCCAGCAGCCGCGGACTAGCGGGGGGGCATTACGAGCAGTACTTC
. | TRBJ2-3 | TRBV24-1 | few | CATSDFGRPAGTDTQYF | TGTGCCACCAGTGATTTTGGACGGCCGGCTGGCACAGATACGCAGTATTTT
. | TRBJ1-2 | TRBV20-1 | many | CSARNGGSGAGYGYTF | TGCAGTGCTAGAAATGGGGGATCGGGGGCCGGCTATGGCTACACCTTC
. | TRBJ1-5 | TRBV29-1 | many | CSVEVGLHQPQHF | TGCAGCGTTGAAGTGGGCCTTCATCAGCCCCAGCATTTT
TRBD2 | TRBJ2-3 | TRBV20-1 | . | CSARLAGGPGDTQYF | TGCAGTGCTAGACTAGCGGGGGGGCCTGGAGATACGCAGTATTTT
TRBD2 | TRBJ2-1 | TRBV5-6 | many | CASSSYGTSGGGGEQFF | TGTGCCAGCAGCTCTTATGGGACTAGCGGGGGAGGAGGTGAGCAGTTCTTC
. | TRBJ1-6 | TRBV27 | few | CASSGTGGKDNSPLHF | TGTGCCAGCAGTGGGACGGGGGGAAAAGATAATTCACCCCTCCACTTT
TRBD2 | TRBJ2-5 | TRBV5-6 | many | CASSFIAGGPETQYF | TGTGCCAGCAGCTTTATAGCGGGGGGGCCTGAGACCCAGTACTTC